The 15 T cell receptor beta chains given below trace back to one sample, sequenced in a study of blood T cell repertoires in COVID-19. Data came from immunoSEQ multiplex PCR; TCRdb stores just in-frame clones and leaves some out. Here the sample spans 150,000 to 200,000 clones, 80% to 90% being singletons. The specimen was peripheral blood. Receptors were obtained from a human donor with active or convalescent COVID-19. The donor label of this sample is uncertain.

This chain links TRBV6-4 with TRBJ1-2; the match to TRBD1 covers 7 bases. There are 15 residues in the CDR3. Germline V gene lookup returns CDR1 MRHNA and CDR2 SNTAGT. V gave up 2 bases and J gave up 2 bases; unmatched junction bases: 5. This CDR3 reads CASSDPRTGNYGYTF. In DNA form, the CDR3 reads TGTGCCAGCAGTGACCCTCGGACAGGAAACTATGGCTACACCTTC.

The CDR3 loop is CASSSPTGTRLYTQYF. The CDR3 bases are TGTGCCAGCAGCTCTCCAACCGGGACTAGACTCTATACGCAGTATTTT. J is TRBJ2-3 and V is TRBV5-6; 8 nucleotides line up with TRBD2. Germline assignment: CDR1 SGHDT and CDR2 YYEEEE. The V and J ends lost 3 bases and 7 bases, in that order; junction bases with no gene match: 13. The length of the CDR3 is 16 residues.

The rearrangement uses TRBV12-3 or TRBV12-4 and TRBJ1-2; D might be TRBD1 (5 bases). Trimming took off 4 bases at V and 7 bases at J, with 13 bases between the two ends. This CDR3 contains 13 residues. DNA of the CDR3: TGTGCCAGCAGTTCATTTCAGGGTTTTGGCTACACCTTC. Encoded protein: CASSSFQGFGYTF.

The chain recombines TRBV6-2 or TRBV6-3 with TRBJ2-3; a possible D gene is TRBD2 (6 bases). This CDR3 region has 14 residues. Germline assignment: CDR1 MNHEY and CDR2 SVGEGT. The V and J ends lost 4 bases and 1 base respectively, with 9 bases between them. For the CDR3, the DNA is TGTGCCAGCAGTTCCGGGGGAGGCACAGATACGCAGTATTTT. Translation: CASSSGGGTDTQYF.

The chain employs TRBV14 and TRBJ2-3; 12 bases are a match to TRBD2. Germline CDR1 reads SGHDN; CDR2 reads FVKESK. V shed 4 bases, J shed 0 bases, and the junction held 8 bases outside the gene matches. CDR3 length equals 18 residues. CDR3 nucleotides: TGTGCCAGCAGCCGCGGACTAGCGGGGCGGGTCAGCACAGATACGCAGTATTTT. It yields the protein CASSRGLAGRVSTDTQYF.

This clone was observed once. J is TRBJ2-7 and V is TRBV5-1; 9 bases agree with TRBD2. The CDR3 is 14 amino acids. V gave up 7 bases and J gave up 2 bases; unmatched junction bases: 7. Per the germline V gene, CDR1 is SGHRS and CDR2 is YFSETQ. CDR3 loop: CASRRSGGTYEQYF. DNA for the CDR3: TGCGCCAGCCGACGTAGCGGGGGCACCTACGAGCAGTACTTC.

This clone occurred once. The chain is built from TRBV10-1 and TRBJ2-1, with TRBD2 matching 8 bases. J lost 9 bases, V lost 4 bases, and 8 bases had no gene match. The CDR3 runs 14 residues. Germline loops: CDR1 WNHNN, CDR2 SYGVQD (reference sequence). The CDR3 DNA follows: TGCGCCAGCAGTGTTGGGGGACTAGTATTTGAGCAGTTCTTC. It yields the protein CASSVGGLVFEQFF.

The chain carries TRBV30 and TRBJ1-3, with 7 nucleotides matching TRBD1. The CDR3 totals 14 residues. With 3 bases clipped from V and 0 bases from J, the junction kept 2 bases outside the gene matches. Germline CDR1 reads GTSNPN; CDR2 reads SVGIG (reference sequence). The CDR3 nucleotides read TGTGCCTGGAGGGACAGGTCCTCTGGAAACACCATATATTTT. It is translated as CAWRDRSSGNTIYF. The whole variable domain, filled in from reference TRBV30 and TRBJ1-3, reads SQTIHQWPATLVQPVGSPLSLECTVEGTSNPNLYWYRQAAGRGLQLLFYSVGIGQISSEVPQNLSASRPQDRQFILSSKKLLLSDSGFYLCAWRDRSSGNTIYFGEGSWLTVV.

The V gene is TRBV14, the J gene TRBJ2-1; D might be TRBD2 (5 bases). Trimming pared 2 bases from V and 1 base from J, leaving 9 bases between. In germline, CDR1 is SGHDN, CDR2 FVKESK. The CDR3 runs to 15 residues. The CDR3 bases are TGTGCCAGCAGCCAAACTAGTGGATCCTACAATGAGCAGTTCTTC. Translating gives CASSQTSGSYNEQFF. The full variable domain, its missing parts supplied by reference TRBV14 and TRBJ2-1, is EAGVTQFPSHSVIEKGQTVTLRCDPISGHDNLYWYRRVMGKEIKFLLHFVKESKQDESGMPNNRFLAERTGGTYSTLKVQPAELEDSGVYFCASSQTSGSYNEQFFGPGTRLTVL.

V is TRBV2 and J is TRBJ2-7, with 7 positions matching TRBD2. Germline assignment: CDR1 SNHLY and CDR2 FYNNEI. With 4 bases clipped from V and 0 bases from J, the junction kept 6 bases outside the gene matches. This CDR3 has 15 amino acids. In DNA form, the CDR3 reads TGTGCCAGCAGTGTTACTAGCGATAGCTCCTACGAGCAGTACTTC. Encoded protein: CASSVTSDSSYEQYF.

The gene calls are TRBV18 and TRBJ2-2, with 8 bases matching TRBD2. V shed 0 bases and J 3 bases; nucleotides not matched to a gene: 0. The CDR3 has 15 residues. In germline, CDR1 is KGHSH, CDR2 LQKENI. The CDR3 sequence: CASSPPRGDTGELFF. The DNA of the CDR3 is TGTGCCAGCTCACCACCGCGGGGGGACACCGGGGAGCTGTTTTTT.

V is TRBV5-1 and J is TRBJ2-7; 10 bases line up with TRBD2. V lost 3 bases, J lost 6 bases, and 9 bases stayed unmatched. Germline CDR1 is SGHRS and CDR2 is YFSETQ. The CDR3 sequence is 15 residues long. CDR3 bases: TGCGCCAGCAGCTCAGGCGAAGCGGGGGGGCGCGAGCAGTACTTC. It specifies CASSSGEAGGREQYF.

J is TRBJ1-1 and V is TRBV19; D uncertain. The germline V and J ends were trimmed by 6 bases and 6 bases, with 17 bases remaining between them. The germline CDR1 and CDR2 sequences are LNHDA and SQIVND (reference sequence). The CDR3 contains 14 residues. The CDR3 loop reads CASSPKGSPPEAFF. The CDR3 DNA is TGTGCCAGTAGCCCAAAAGGGAGCCCGCCTGAAGCTTTCTTT.

The chain is built from TRBV28 and TRBJ2-7; D is possibly TRBD1 (6 bases). V was pared by 8 bases and J by 2 bases, with 22 bases between. The CDR3 is 16 residues long. Germline V lookup: CDR1 MDHEN, CDR2 SYDVKM. The CDR3 spells CASLGALGTMPYEQYF. The CDR3 DNA reads as TGTGCCAGCCTTGGGGCCCTCGGGACAATGCCCTACGAGCAGTACTTC.

V gene TRBV19 combines with J gene TRBJ1-2; TRBD1 might be the D (5 bases). The CDR3 consists of 13 residues. Trimming removed 7 bases at V and 3 bases at J, with 12 bases between. CDR1 LNHDA and CDR2 SQIVND come from the germline V gene (reference sequence). Written as DNA, the CDR3 is TGTGCCAGTACCACAAGGGGCGACTATGGCTACACCTTC. Its translation is CASTTRGDYGYTF.